What follows are 8 T cell receptor beta chains derived from one specimen sequenced in a study of shared T cell receptors in the human thymus. Data came from immunoSEQ multiplex PCR; TCRdb stores just in-frame clones and leaves some out. The table includes about 660,000 clones, around 89% detected once. These sequences were also reported in another study, on human thymus T cells.

Sequenced sample: thymocytes. These receptors all stem from a boy under two years old with a congenital heart defect.

The J gene is TRBJ2-5, the V gene TRBV7-9, with TRBD1 identical over 10 bases. V was pared by 4 bases and J by 4 bases, with 0 bases of the junction left unmatched. The CDR3 has 13 residues. Germline V gives CDR1 SEHNR, CDR2 FQNEAQ (reference sequence). In DNA, the CDR3 is TGTGCCAGCAGCTGGGACAGGGGAGAGACCCAGTACTTC. This encodes CASSWDRGETQYF.

The chain carries TRBV27 and TRBJ2-3; 15 bases line up with TRBD2. Germline V gives CDR1 MNHEY, CDR2 SMNVEV (reference sequence). CDR3 length equals 17 residues. The trim removed 5 bases at V and 3 bases at J, leaving 6 bases unmatched. The CDR3 spells CASSTGTSGRSTDTQYF. The DNA for the CDR3 is TGTGCCAGCAGTACCGGGACTAGCGGGAGGTCGACAGATACGCAGTATTTT.

This chain connects TRBV2 to TRBJ2-5, with TRBD2 as a possible D gene (6 bases). This CDR3 contains 14 residues. Trimming pared 0 bases from V and 5 bases from J, leaving 10 bases between. Germline values: CDR1 SNHLY, CDR2 FYNNEI. Here the CDR3 DNA reads TGTGCCAGCAGTGAAGCCCGGGGGTCGGAGACCCAGTACTTC. Amino acids: CASSEARGSETQYF.

This chain uses TRBV27 with TRBJ2-2, with a tentative D call TRBD2 (7 bases). Trimming left V 3 bases short and J 0 bases short, with 14 bases between. The CDR3 sequence is 17 residues long. Per the germline V gene, CDR1 is MNHEY and CDR2 is SMNVEV (reference sequence). For the CDR3, the DNA is TGTGCCAGCAGTTTCTTGAGGGGGGGAGCGAACACCGGGGAGCTGTTTTTT. It yields the protein CASSFLRGGANTGELFF.

The gene calls are TRBV15 and TRBJ2-4; D ambiguous. V was cut by 0 bases and J by 0 bases, with 12 bases left in between. Germline CDR1 reads LNHNV; CDR2 reads YYDKDF (reference sequence). The CDR3 covers 17 residues. The CDR3: CATSREGSIVAKNIQYF. The CDR3 DNA reads as TGTGCCACCAGCAGAGAAGGTAGCATCGTAGCCAAAAACATTCAGTACTTC.

This clone came up once. The chain couples TRBV6-4 to TRBJ2-7; no reliable D call. The CDR3 loop spans 11 amino acids. Germline CDR1 is MRHNA and CDR2 is SNTAGT. V lost 11 bases and J 3 bases, leaving 11 bases between the germline ends. CDR3 protein: CAGPQNYEQYF. In nucleotides, the CDR3 is TGTGCCGGTCCCCAGAACTACGAGCAGTACTTC.

V gene TRBV7-9 combines with J gene TRBJ2-1; TRBD2 matches 8 bases. The trim removed 5 bases at V and 5 bases at J, leaving 14 bases unmatched. This CDR3 is 17 amino acids long. Germline V gene sequence: CDR1 SEHNR, CDR2 FQNEAQ (reference sequence). This CDR3 reads CASSHEYLREDHNEQFF. The CDR3 coding sequence is TGTGCCAGCAGCCATGAGTATTTGCGGGAGGACCACAATGAGCAGTTCTTC.

J is TRBJ1-1 and V is TRBV28, with D possibly TRBD1 on 6 matching bases. This CDR3 has 14 residues. V dropped 2 bases and J dropped 4 bases, with 11 bases sitting between them. CDR1 and CDR2 (germline): MDHEN, SYDVKM. The DNA for the CDR3 is TGTGCCAGCAGTTTACGGGTGGACAGCACTGAAGCTTTCTTT. Encoded protein: CASSLRVDSTEAFF.